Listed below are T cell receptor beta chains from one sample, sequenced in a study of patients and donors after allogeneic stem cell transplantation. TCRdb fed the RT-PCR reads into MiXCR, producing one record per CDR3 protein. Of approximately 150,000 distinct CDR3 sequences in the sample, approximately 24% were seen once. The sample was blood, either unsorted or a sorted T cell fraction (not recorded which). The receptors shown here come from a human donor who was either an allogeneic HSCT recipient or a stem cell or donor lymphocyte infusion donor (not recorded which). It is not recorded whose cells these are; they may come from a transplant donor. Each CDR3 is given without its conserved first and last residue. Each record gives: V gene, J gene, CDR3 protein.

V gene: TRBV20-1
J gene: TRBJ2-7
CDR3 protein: SARKGLAGSWEQY

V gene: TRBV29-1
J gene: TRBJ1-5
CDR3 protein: SVEVGRVNQPQH

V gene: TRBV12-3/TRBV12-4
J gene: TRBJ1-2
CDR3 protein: ASSLSRGIGYT

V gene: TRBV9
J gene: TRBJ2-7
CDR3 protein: ASSGRQGNHEQY

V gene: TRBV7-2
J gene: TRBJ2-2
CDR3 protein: ASSLAGQVHRELF

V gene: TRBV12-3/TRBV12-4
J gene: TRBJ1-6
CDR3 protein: ASTDRVSPLH

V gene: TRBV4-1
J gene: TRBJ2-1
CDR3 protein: ASSQVMGLASYNEQF

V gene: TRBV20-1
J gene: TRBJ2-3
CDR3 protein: SAMLLPRGLTDTQY

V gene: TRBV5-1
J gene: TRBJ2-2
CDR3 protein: ASSLASGEVYTGELF

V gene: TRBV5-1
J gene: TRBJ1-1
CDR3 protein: ASSYRTETTEAF

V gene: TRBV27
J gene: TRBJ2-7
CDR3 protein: ASSLKVGYEQY

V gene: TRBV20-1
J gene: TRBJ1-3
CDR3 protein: SARGLTGSGNTIY

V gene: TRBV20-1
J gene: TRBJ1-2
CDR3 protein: SARDTGGTNYGYT

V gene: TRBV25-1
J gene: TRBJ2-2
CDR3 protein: ASSAEGGQGAAGELF

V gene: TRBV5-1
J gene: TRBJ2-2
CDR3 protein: ASSRRYDTGELF

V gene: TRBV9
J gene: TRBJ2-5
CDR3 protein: ASSLDGARETQY

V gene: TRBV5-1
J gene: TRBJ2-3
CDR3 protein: ASSPTDTQY

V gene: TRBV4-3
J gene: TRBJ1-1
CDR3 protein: ASSQDSVGGTEAF

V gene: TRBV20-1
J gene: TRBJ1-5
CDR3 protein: SARGTAHSNQPQH

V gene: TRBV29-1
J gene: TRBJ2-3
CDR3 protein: SVEKGTSGTDTQY

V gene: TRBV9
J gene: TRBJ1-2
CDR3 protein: ASSASRSGGPDGYT

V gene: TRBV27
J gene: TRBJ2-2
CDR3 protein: ASSYAGGPGELF

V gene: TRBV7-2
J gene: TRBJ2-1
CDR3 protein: ASRMNSYNEQF

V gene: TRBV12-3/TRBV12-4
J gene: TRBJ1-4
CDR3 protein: ASRSPYRGRGREKLF

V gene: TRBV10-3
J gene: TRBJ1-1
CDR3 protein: AISGPGPGGTEAF

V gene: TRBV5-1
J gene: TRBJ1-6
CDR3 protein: ASSSTLQGFVSPLH

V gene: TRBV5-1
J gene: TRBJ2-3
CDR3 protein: ATGGGQTDTQY

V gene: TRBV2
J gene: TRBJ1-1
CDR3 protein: ASSEFASVEAF

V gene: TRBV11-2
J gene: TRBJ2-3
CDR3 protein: ASSSHPAGDTQY

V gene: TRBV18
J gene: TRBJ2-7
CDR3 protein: ASSPIDQKLGPYEQY

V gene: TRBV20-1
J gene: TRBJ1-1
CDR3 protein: SAATGMGEAF

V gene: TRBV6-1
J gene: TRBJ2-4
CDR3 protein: ASLSGPKNIRY

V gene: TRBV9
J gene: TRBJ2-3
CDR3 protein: ASSDPKTSGRGATDTQY

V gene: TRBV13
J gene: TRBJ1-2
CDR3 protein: ASSSLRISNYGYT

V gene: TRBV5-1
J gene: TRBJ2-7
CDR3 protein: ASRRDETYEQY

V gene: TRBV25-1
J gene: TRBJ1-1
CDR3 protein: ASSGKGGTEAF

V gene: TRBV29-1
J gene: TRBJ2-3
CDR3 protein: SVVTAALSTDTQY

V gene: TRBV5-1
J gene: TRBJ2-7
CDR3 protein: ASSFPGLAGVNEQY

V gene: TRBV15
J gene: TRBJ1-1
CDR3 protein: ATSPRGAAMNTEAF

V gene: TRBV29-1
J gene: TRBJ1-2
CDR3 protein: SAGTSLGGYT

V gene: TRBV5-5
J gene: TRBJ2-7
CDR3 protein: ASSSVGFHEQY

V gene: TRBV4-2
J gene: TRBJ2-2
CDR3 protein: ASSQAGTPGELF

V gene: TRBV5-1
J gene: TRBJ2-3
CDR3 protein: ASSLAPRRGDTQY

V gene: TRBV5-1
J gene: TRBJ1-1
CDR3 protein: ASTPGGMNTEAF

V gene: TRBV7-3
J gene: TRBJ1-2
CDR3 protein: ASSLGGTDYGYT

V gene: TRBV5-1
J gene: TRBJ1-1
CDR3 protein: ASSAGQREGEAF

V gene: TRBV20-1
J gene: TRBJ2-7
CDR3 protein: SASGLPHEQY

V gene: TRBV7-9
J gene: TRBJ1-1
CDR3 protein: ASSLPQGPF

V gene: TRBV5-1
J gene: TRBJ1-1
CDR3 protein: ASSLLGTLNTEAF

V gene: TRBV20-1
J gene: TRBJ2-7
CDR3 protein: SALVRNSYEQY

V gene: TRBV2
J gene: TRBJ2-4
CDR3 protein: ASSDSGRGNIQY

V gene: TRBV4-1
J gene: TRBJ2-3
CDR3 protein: ASSQTADTQY

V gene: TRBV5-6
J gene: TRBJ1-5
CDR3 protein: ASSLGYNQPQH

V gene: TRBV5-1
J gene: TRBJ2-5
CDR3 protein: ASSFPPQGARETQY

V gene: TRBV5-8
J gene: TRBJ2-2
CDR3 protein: ASSLRSRVGNTGELF

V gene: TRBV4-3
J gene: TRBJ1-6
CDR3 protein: ASSQPPDRGNSPLH

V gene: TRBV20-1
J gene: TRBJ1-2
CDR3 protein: SARGLTGAVGGYT

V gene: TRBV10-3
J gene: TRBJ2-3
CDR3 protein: AISGWDREDTDTQY

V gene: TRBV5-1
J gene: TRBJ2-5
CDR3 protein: ASSLGSGGKETQY

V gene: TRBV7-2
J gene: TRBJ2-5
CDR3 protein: ASSQPGQGLETQY